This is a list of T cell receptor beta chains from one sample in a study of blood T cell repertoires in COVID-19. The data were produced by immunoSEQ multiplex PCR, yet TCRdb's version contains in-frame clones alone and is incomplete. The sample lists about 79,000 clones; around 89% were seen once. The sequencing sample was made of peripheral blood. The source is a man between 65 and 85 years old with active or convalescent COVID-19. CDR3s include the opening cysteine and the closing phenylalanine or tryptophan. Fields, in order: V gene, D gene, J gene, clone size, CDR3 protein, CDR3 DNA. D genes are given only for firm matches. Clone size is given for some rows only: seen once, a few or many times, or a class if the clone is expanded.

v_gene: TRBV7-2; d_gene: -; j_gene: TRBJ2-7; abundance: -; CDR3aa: CASRPQDRHYEQYF; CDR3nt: TGTGCCAGCAGGCCTCAGGACAGACACTACGAGCAGTACTTC
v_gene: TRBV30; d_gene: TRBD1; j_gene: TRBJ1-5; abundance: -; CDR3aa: CAWSSGTGANQPQHF; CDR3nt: TGTGCCTGGAGTTCTGGGACAGGGGCCAATCAGCCCCAGCATTTT
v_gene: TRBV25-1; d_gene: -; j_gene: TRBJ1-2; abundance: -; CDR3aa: CASSETGTPSGYGYTF; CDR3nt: TGTGCCAGCAGTGAAACCGGGACACCAAGTGGCTATGGCTACACCTTC
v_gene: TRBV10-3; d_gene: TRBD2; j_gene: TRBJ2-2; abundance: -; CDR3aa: CAISVLAGDNTGELFF; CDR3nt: TGTGCCATCAGCGTACTAGCGGGAGATAACACCGGGGAGCTGTTTTTT
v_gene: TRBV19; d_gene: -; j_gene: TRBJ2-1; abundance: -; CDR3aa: CASSTQSRGRSYNEQFF; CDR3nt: TGTGCCAGTAGTACCCAATCCAGGGGGAGGTCGTACAATGAGCAGTTCTTC
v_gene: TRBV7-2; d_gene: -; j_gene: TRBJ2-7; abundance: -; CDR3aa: CASSLISSGQYEQYF; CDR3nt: TGTGCCAGCAGCTTAATTTCCTCCGGACAATACGAGCAGTACTTC
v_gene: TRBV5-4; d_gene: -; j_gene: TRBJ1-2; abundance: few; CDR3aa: CASSLGGHNYGYTF; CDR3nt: TGTGCCAGCAGCTTGGGGGGGCACAACTATGGCTACACCTTC
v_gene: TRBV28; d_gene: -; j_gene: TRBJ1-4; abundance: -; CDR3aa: CASSLGGDEKLFF; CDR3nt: TGTGCCAGCAGTTTAGGAGGGGATGAAAAACTGTTTTTT
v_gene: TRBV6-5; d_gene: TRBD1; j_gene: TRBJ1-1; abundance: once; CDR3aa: CASSKGQGRTEAFF; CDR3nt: TGTGCCAGCAGTAAGGGACAGGGGAGGACTGAAGCTTTCTTT
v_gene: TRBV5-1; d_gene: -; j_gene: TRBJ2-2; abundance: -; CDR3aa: CASSRTGSSTGELFF; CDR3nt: TGCGCCAGCAGCCGTACAGGGTCGAGCACCGGGGAGCTGTTTTTT
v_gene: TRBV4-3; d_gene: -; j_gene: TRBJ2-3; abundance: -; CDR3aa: CASSKTSRSSTDTQYF; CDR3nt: TGCGCCAGCAGCAAAACTAGCCGTTCTAGCACAGATACGCAGTATTTT
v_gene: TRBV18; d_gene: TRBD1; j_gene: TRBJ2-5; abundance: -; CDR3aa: CASSPQRTGAETQYF; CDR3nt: TGTGCCAGCTCACCACAGAGGACAGGGGCAGAGACCCAGTACTTC
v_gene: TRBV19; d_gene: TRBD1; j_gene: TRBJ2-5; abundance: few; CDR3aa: CASSIQTGRETQYF; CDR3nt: TGTGCCAGTAGTATTCAGACAGGGCGGGAGACCCAGTACTTC
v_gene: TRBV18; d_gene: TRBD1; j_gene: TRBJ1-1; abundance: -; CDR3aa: CASSPGDSSYTEAFF; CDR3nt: TGTGCCAGCTCACCAGGGGACAGTTCTTACACTGAAGCTTTCTTT
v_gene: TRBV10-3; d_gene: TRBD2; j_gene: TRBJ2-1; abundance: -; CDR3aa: CAISVAAGVSYNEQFF; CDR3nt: TGTGCCATCAGTGTGGCGGCGGGAGTGTCCTACAATGAGCAGTTCTTC
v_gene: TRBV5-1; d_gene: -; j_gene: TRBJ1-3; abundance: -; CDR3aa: CASSLAGGNTIYF; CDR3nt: TGCGCCAGCAGCTTGGCCGGGGGAAACACCATATATTTT
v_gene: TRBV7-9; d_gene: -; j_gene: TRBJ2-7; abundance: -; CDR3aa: CASSFPRSEQYF; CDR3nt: TGTGCCAGCAGCTTCCCACGGTCCGAGCAGTACTTC
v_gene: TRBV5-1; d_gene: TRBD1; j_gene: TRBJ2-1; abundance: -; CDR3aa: CASMAGTGGNEQFF; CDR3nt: TGCGCCAGCATGGCGGGGACAGGGGGCAATGAGCAGTTCTTC